One sample yielded the 14 T cell receptor beta chains listed below, sequenced in a study of post-analysis software for immune sequencing data. Every TCR beta cDNA library bore unique molecular identifiers. TCRdb re-analysed the PCR reads in MiXCR, keeping a single row per CDR3 protein. This repertoire shows hundreds of thousands of distinct CDR3 sequences, 30% found once; its top ten account for 0.55% to 0.65%. Their recognized antigens are unknown. Study conclusions and caveats: Controls showed lower frequencies than patients for several TRBV segments, and TRBV5-6, TRBV5-1 and TRBV20-1 were among these.

Source material: blood. The source is a girl under 18 with multiple sclerosis.

This clonotype has a handful of counts. The genes are TRBV6-5 and TRBJ2-1; D remains unclear. CDR1 is MNHEY, CDR2 SVGAGI, per germline. The CDR3 consists of 12 residues. Between the trimmed V and J ends, which lost 0 bases and 8 bases, there was a span of 5 bases. DNA of the CDR3: TGTGCCAGCAGTTACTCGACCGATGAGCAGTTCTTC. Translating gives CASSYSTDEQFF.

V and J are TRBV24-1 and TRBJ2-6; D is uncertain. The CDR3 length is 16 residues. V was shortened by 6 bases and J by 0 bases, with 11 bases between the two germline ends. Germline CDR1 and CDR2: KGHDR and SFDVKD. The CDR3 DNA is TGTGCCACCAGTAGAGGTCACTTCTCTGGGGCCAACGTCCTGACTTTC. As protein: CATSRGHFSGANVLTF.

The sample holds a few counts of this clonotype. This chain links TRBV10-3 with TRBJ2-7, with 7 bases lining up with TRBD2. CDR3 length equals 15 residues. J lost 3 bases, V lost 3 bases, and 8 bases had no gene match. CDR1 is ENHRY, CDR2 SYGVKD, per germline. CDR3 amino acids: CAISDPSGVGYEQYF. CDR3 nucleotide sequence: TGTGCCATCAGTGATCCGAGCGGGGTGGGCTACGAGCAGTACTTC.

In the case of this clonotype: Because it lacks the conserved phenylalanine or tryptophan at the end, this CDR3 is likely a read error. This chain connects TRBV29-1 to TRBJ2-1; 8 bases agree with TRBD2. V was pared by 5 bases and J by 4 bases, with 4 bases of the junction left unmatched. In germline, CDR1 is SQVTM, CDR2 ANQGSEA. The CDR3 has 13 residues. Here the CDR3 reads CSVSGGVYNEQFC. The CDR3 DNA sequence: TGCAGCGTTAGCGGGGGAGTATACAATGAGCAGTTCTGC.

V and J are TRBV29-1 and TRBJ2-4, with D possibly TRBD1 on 7 matching bases. The germline V and J ends were trimmed by 6 bases and 8 bases, with 26 bases remaining between them. Germline loops: CDR1 SQVTM, CDR2 ANQGSEA. The CDR3 sequence is 16 residues long. The CDR3 DNA follows: TGCAGCGTCGGCGCCTCGACTAGAGGGGGCGGGGACATTCAGTACTTC. Its translation: CSVGASTRGGGDIQYF. The full variable domain, rest sourced from reference TRBV29-1 and TRBJ2-4, is SAVISQKPSRDICQRGTSLTIQCQVDSQVTMMFWYRQQPGQSLTLIATANQGSEATYESGFVIDKFPISRPNLTFSTLTVSNMSPEDSSIYLCSVGASTRGGGDIQYFGAGTRLSVL.

The chain recombines TRBV6-2 or TRBV6-3 with TRBJ1-2; D call uncertain. The CDR3 runs 15 residues. Germline V CDR1 and CDR2: MNHEY, SVGEGT. Trimming stripped 5 bases from V and 3 bases from J, with 16 bases between. The CDR3 DNA sequence: TGTGCCAGCAGTCTTCGGAGCCGCTCAGACTATGGCTACACCTTC. Protein sequence: CASSLRSRSDYGYTF.

The genes are TRBV4-3 and TRBJ2-7; 11 bases line up with TRBD1. Germline V gene sequence: CDR1 LGHNA, CDR2 YSLEER. This CDR3 spans 17 amino acids. V dropped 4 bases and J dropped 2; count of bases not matched to a gene: 10. This chain's CDR3 is CASSLGPPGQGAYEQYF. The DNA for the CDR3 is TGCGCCAGCAGCCTCGGACCTCCGGGACAGGGGGCCTACGAGCAGTACTTC.

This clonotype was seen a single time. The CDR3 DNA reads as TGCAGCGTCCGACAGGGCAATCTGAACACTGAAGCTTTCTTT. Its protein is CSVRQGNLNTEAFF. V gene TRBV29-1 combines with J gene TRBJ1-1, with 7 bases fitting TRBD1. The CDR3 runs to 14 residues. Germline V gives CDR1 SQVTM, CDR2 ANQGSEA. V was pared by 6 bases and J by 0 bases, with 7 bases of the junction left unmatched.

V and J are TRBV7-2 and TRBJ2-7; TRBD2 is a possible D gene (6 bases). V was clipped by 1 base and J by 5 bases, with 15 bases between them. CDR1 is SGHTA, CDR2 FQGNSA, per germline. The length of the CDR3 is 15 residues. The CDR3 coding sequence is TGTGCCAGCAGCTTAGATCCGGGACTGTCGCACGAGCAGTACTTC. Its protein is CASSLDPGLSHEQYF.

The CDR3 DNA sequence: TGTGCCAGCAGTAGGACAGCAGGGCATGATAATCAGCCCCAGCATTTT. Its protein product is CASSRTAGHDNQPQHF. V and J are TRBV27 and TRBJ1-5, with D tentatively TRBD1 (6 bases). V lost 5 bases, J lost 4 bases, and 18 bases lay in between. The V gene's germline CDR1 is MNHEY and CDR2 SMNVEV (reference sequence). This CDR3 contains 16 residues.

This clonotype occurred a few times. The gene calls are TRBV20-1 and TRBJ2-5, with 8 bases fitting TRBD2. Germline V gene lookup returns CDR1 DFQATT and CDR2 SNEGSKA (reference sequence). The CDR3 totals 15 residues. V lost 3 bases and J lost 4; bases outside the gene matches: 10. Here the CDR3 reads CSASVLAGRGETQYF. The DNA of the CDR3 is TGCAGTGCTAGTGTGCTAGCGGGTAGGGGAGAGACCCAGTACTTC.

This clonotype was detected many times. The rearrangement uses TRBV4-3 and TRBJ2-1, with TRBD2 matching over 13 bases. Germline V lookup: CDR1 LGHNA, CDR2 YSLEER. V lost 4 bases to trimming and J lost 8 bases; unmatched junction nucleotides: 8. The CDR3 length is 16 residues. The DNA for the CDR3 is TGCGCCAGCAGCCGAGCTAGGACTAGCGGGAGTTATGAGCAGTTCTTC. Protein sequence: CASSRARTSGSYEQFF.

The gene calls are TRBV6-2 or TRBV6-3 and TRBJ1-6, with D tentatively TRBD1 (5 bases). Trimming shortened V by 8 bases and J by 10 bases, and 15 bases separated the two germline ends. The germline gives CDR1 MNHEY, CDR2 SVGEGT. The CDR3 is made up of 13 amino acids. The CDR3 spells CASGPQTVSPLHF. In DNA form, the CDR3 reads TGTGCCAGCGGACCACAGACAGTATCACCCCTCCACTTT.

This chain uses TRBV7-2 with TRBJ2-5; 12 nucleotides match TRBD2. The germline CDR1 and CDR2 sequences are SGHTA and FQGNSA. V shed 1 base and J 5 bases; nucleotides not matched to a gene: 11. CDR3 length: 18 residues. CDR3: CASSLVLLAGGPRETQYF. In nucleotides, the CDR3 is TGTGCCAGCAGCTTAGTTCTGCTAGCGGGAGGGCCGCGGGAGACCCAGTACTTC.